This T cell receptor beta chain was documented in a study of CD8 T cells in ankylosing spondylitis. Ten or more counts support this clonotype. Its antigen is still unknown. MiXCR was run by TCRdb on the 5' RACE reads, yielding one entry per CDR3 protein. There are approximately 520,000 distinct CDR3 sequences in the sample; about 5% occur only once, and roughly 3.2% lies in the top ten. The CDR3 is 13 residues long. Germline-derived CDR1 and CDR2 are DFQATT and SNEGSKA (reference sequence). General observations from the study: Made up of eight highly homologous variants, a TCR beta motif appeared characteristic of ankylosing spondylitis blood.

The TCR sequence derives from a male donor with ankylosing spondylitis. Material for sequencing was blood, either unsorted or a sorted T cell fraction (not recorded which). This sequence joins TRBV20-1 and TRBJ1-1; weak D call: TRBD1 (6 bases). DNA of the CDR3: TGCAGAGTTTACAGGGATATGAACACTGAAGCTTTCTTT. Translating gives CRVYRDMNTEAFF.